The rows below give T cell receptor beta chains drawn from one sample of a study of PD-L1 blockade in urothelial cancer. TCRdb keeps only in-frame clones here, not all; method: immunoSEQ multiplex PCR. The table has about 86,000 clones, approximately 87% seen once. The sample in question was PBMCs, obtained around atezolizumab (anti-PD-L1) treatment. The receptors shown here come from a man aged 55-75 years with urothelial cancer. The conserved cysteine and the conserved F or W are not part of the CDR3 here. Each record gives: CDR3 protein, J gene, V gene.

cdr3_aa: ASSTGTVTGYEQY
j_call: TRBJ2-7
v_call: TRBV19

cdr3_aa: ASSQRGGAFSFTSGANVLT
j_call: TRBJ2-6
v_call: TRBV4-3

cdr3_aa: ASSLYQGYSNQPQH
j_call: TRBJ1-5
v_call: TRBV28

cdr3_aa: ASSFMDGSFSLAKNIQY
j_call: TRBJ2-4
v_call: TRBV28

cdr3_aa: ASSPLAGSAIQY
j_call: TRBJ2-4
v_call: TRBV18

cdr3_aa: AISADSNQPQH
j_call: TRBJ1-5
v_call: TRBV10-3

cdr3_aa: ASSVGGEQF
j_call: TRBJ2-1
v_call: TRBV9

cdr3_aa: ASSPPGLQPQH
j_call: TRBJ1-5
v_call: TRBV18

cdr3_aa: ASSFQAGLAELYGQF
j_call: TRBJ2-1
v_call: TRBV7-9

cdr3_aa: ASTPGTRGEQF
j_call: TRBJ2-1
v_call: TRBV6-5

cdr3_aa: ASRTPTYTGELF
j_call: TRBJ2-2
v_call: TRBV6-6

cdr3_aa: ASSPGQGMFAAF
j_call: TRBJ1-1
v_call: TRBV6-5

cdr3_aa: AVNSGQFTYGYT
j_call: TRBJ1-2
v_call: TRBV10-3

cdr3_aa: ASNRGSNEKLF
j_call: TRBJ1-4
v_call: TRBV25-1

cdr3_aa: ASRRLAALTDTQY
j_call: TRBJ2-3
v_call: TRBV5-1

cdr3_aa: ASSLKEVWIGDSYSYEQY
j_call: TRBJ2-7
v_call: TRBV4-1

cdr3_aa: ASSLDRGYGYT
j_call: TRBJ1-2
v_call: TRBV7-3

cdr3_aa: ASSTISSGSGYNEQF
j_call: TRBJ2-1
v_call: TRBV5-1

cdr3_aa: ASSPLAGSSYEQY
j_call: TRBJ2-7
v_call: TRBV7-7

cdr3_aa: ASSPRAGVSNQPQH
j_call: TRBJ1-5
v_call: TRBV19

cdr3_aa: ASSMPGGRGDTGELF
j_call: TRBJ2-2
v_call: TRBV5-1

cdr3_aa: AISGDRGYNEQF
j_call: TRBJ2-1
v_call: TRBV10-3

cdr3_aa: ASSLSFRDQPQH
j_call: TRBJ1-5
v_call: TRBV27

cdr3_aa: ASSTSGRTGELF
j_call: TRBJ2-2
v_call: TRBV18

cdr3_aa: ASSYGAAGGPYEQY
j_call: TRBJ2-7
v_call: TRBV6-5